Listed below are T cell receptor beta chains from one sample, sequenced in a study of blood T cell repertoires in COVID-19. Generated by immunoSEQ multiplex PCR, the TCRdb table keeps only in-frame clones and is missing some. The sample includes around 58,000 clones, 90% to 95% of them seen just once. Sequenced input: peripheral blood. All receptors come from a woman aged 55-69 years with active or convalescent COVID-19. Each CDR3 is given with its conserved first and last residue. Each record gives: D gene, clone size, J gene, V gene, CDR3 DNA, CDR3 protein. A D gene is named only where the DNA matches it firmly. The size of a clone is reported for some rows only, either as once, few or many, or as a class for expanded clones.

d_gene: -
abundance: -
j_gene: TRBJ2-1
v_gene: TRBV7-3
CDR3nt: TGTGCCAGCAGCTTAACGTTTTCGGGTGCGGGGGAGCAGTTCTTC
CDR3aa: CASSLTFSGAGEQFF

d_gene: -
abundance: -
j_gene: TRBJ2-7
v_gene: TRBV5-4
CDR3nt: TGTGCCAGCAGCTTACAGGACTACGAGCAGTACTTC
CDR3aa: CASSLQDYEQYF

d_gene: TRBD2
abundance: -
j_gene: TRBJ2-1
v_gene: TRBV5-6
CDR3nt: TGTGCCAGCAGCTTCCGGGGACTAGCGTACAATGAGCAGTTCTTC
CDR3aa: CASSFRGLAYNEQFF

d_gene: TRBD1
abundance: -
j_gene: TRBJ2-7
v_gene: TRBV29-1
CDR3nt: TGCAGCGTCAGGGGGAACCAGTACTTC
CDR3aa: CSVRGNQYF

d_gene: TRBD2
abundance: -
j_gene: TRBJ2-1
v_gene: TRBV9
CDR3nt: TGTGCCAGCAGCGTAGCTCTAGCGGATAGCTCCTACAATGAGCAGTTCTTC
CDR3aa: CASSVALADSSYNEQFF

d_gene: -
abundance: -
j_gene: TRBJ2-7
v_gene: TRBV19
CDR3nt: TGTGCCAGTAGTTTGAGGCCTCATGCCTACGAGCAGTACTTC
CDR3aa: CASSLRPHAYEQYF

d_gene: TRBD1
abundance: -
j_gene: TRBJ1-3
v_gene: TRBV9
CDR3nt: TGTGCCTCTAGTGGGGTGGACAGGGACCCAAACACCATATATTTT
CDR3aa: CASSGVDRDPNTIYF

d_gene: -
abundance: -
j_gene: TRBJ2-1
v_gene: TRBV28
CDR3nt: TGTGCCAGCAGTTTGGTTGCGGACTCCTACAATGAGCAGTTCTTC
CDR3aa: CASSLVADSYNEQFF

d_gene: TRBD2
abundance: -
j_gene: TRBJ2-1
v_gene: TRBV25-1
CDR3nt: TGTGCCAGCAGTGATCCACTAGCGGGGGGGCTCTCCTACAATGAGCAGTTCTTC
CDR3aa: CASSDPLAGGLSYNEQFF

d_gene: TRBD1
abundance: -
j_gene: TRBJ1-1
v_gene: TRBV30
CDR3nt: TGTGCCTGGAGTGTGGGGGACAGTGACATGAACACTGAAGCTTTCTTT
CDR3aa: CAWSVGDSDMNTEAFF

d_gene: TRBD2
abundance: -
j_gene: TRBJ2-6
v_gene: TRBV5-1
CDR3nt: TGCGCCAGCAGCCCCCAGCGGGAGTCGAGGGGGGCCAACGTCCTGACTTTC
CDR3aa: CASSPQRESRGANVLTF

d_gene: -
abundance: -
j_gene: TRBJ2-3
v_gene: TRBV19
CDR3nt: TGTGCCAGTAGTATCGGGCAGGGTATAGATACGCAGTATTTT
CDR3aa: CASSIGQGIDTQYF

d_gene: TRBD1
abundance: -
j_gene: TRBJ2-3
v_gene: TRBV25-1
CDR3nt: TGTGCCAGCAGTGGACAGGGAGTGGGAGCAGATACGCAGTATTTT
CDR3aa: CASSGQGVGADTQYF

d_gene: TRBD2
abundance: -
j_gene: TRBJ2-3
v_gene: TRBV4-3
CDR3nt: TGCGCCAGCAGCCGAGCGGGAGTCGGCACAGATACGCAGTATTTT
CDR3aa: CASSRAGVGTDTQYF

d_gene: TRBD2
abundance: -
j_gene: TRBJ2-7
v_gene: TRBV19
CDR3nt: TGTGCCAGTAGTAGAGAGCGGGGTACCTACGAGCAGTACTTC
CDR3aa: CASSRERGTYEQYF

d_gene: TRBD1
abundance: -
j_gene: TRBJ1-2
v_gene: TRBV7-8
CDR3nt: TGTGCCAGCAGCCAACGGGACAGGGCGGGGGGCTACACCTTC
CDR3aa: CASSQRDRAGGYTF

d_gene: -
abundance: -
j_gene: TRBJ2-7
v_gene: TRBV5-5
CDR3nt: TGTGCCAGCAGCTCCACTTTTGGAGGGATCTACGAGCAGTACTTC
CDR3aa: CASSSTFGGIYEQYF

d_gene: TRBD2
abundance: -
j_gene: TRBJ2-1
v_gene: TRBV30
CDR3nt: TGTGCTAGACTAGCGGGGGCCAACAATGAGCAGTTCTTC
CDR3aa: CARLAGANNEQFF

d_gene: TRBD1
abundance: -
j_gene: TRBJ2-3
v_gene: TRBV6-5
CDR3nt: TGTGCCAGCAGGGGGACAGGGGGGAGAGATACGCAGTATTTT
CDR3aa: CASRGTGGRDTQYF

d_gene: TRBD1
abundance: -
j_gene: TRBJ1-2
v_gene: TRBV19
CDR3nt: TGTGCCAGCCGAGACAGGGGCGGTATCTATGGCTACACCTTC
CDR3aa: CASRDRGGIYGYTF

d_gene: -
abundance: -
j_gene: TRBJ1-5
v_gene: TRBV9
CDR3nt: TGTGCCAGCAGCGTAGCGGGGGACAATCAGCCCCAGCATTTT
CDR3aa: CASSVAGDNQPQHF

d_gene: -
abundance: once
j_gene: TRBJ1-1
v_gene: TRBV7-2
CDR3nt: TGTGCCACAGGGGCGACTGAAGCTTTCTTT
CDR3aa: CATGATEAFF

d_gene: -
abundance: -
j_gene: TRBJ2-1
v_gene: TRBV7-3
CDR3nt: TGTGCCAGCAGCCCCAGCGGAAACTACAATGAGCAGTTCTTC
CDR3aa: CASSPSGNYNEQFF

d_gene: TRBD1
abundance: -
j_gene: TRBJ2-7
v_gene: TRBV20-1
CDR3nt: TGCAGTGCCAGTAGGGACAGGGGGCTCGAGCAGTACTTC
CDR3aa: CSASRDRGLEQYF

d_gene: -
abundance: -
j_gene: TRBJ2-7
v_gene: TRBV28
CDR3nt: TGTGCCAGCAGTTCCTCTCCTAGCTACGAGCAGTACTTC
CDR3aa: CASSSSPSYEQYF

d_gene: -
abundance: -
j_gene: TRBJ1-2
v_gene: TRBV6-5
CDR3nt: TGTGCCAGCAGTTACTCGCAGGCAGGGGCCTATGGCTACACCTTC
CDR3aa: CASSYSQAGAYGYTF

d_gene: -
abundance: -
j_gene: TRBJ2-3
v_gene: TRBV27
CDR3nt: TGTGCCAGCAGTCCGACTACCGATACGCAGTATTTT
CDR3aa: CASSPTTDTQYF

d_gene: -
abundance: -
j_gene: TRBJ1-2
v_gene: TRBV28
CDR3nt: TGTGCCAGCAGCCAGGGGTCCTTTGGCTACACCTTC
CDR3aa: CASSQGSFGYTF

d_gene: -
abundance: -
j_gene: TRBJ1-2
v_gene: TRBV28
CDR3nt: TGTGCCTGCGAACCTATTGGCTATGGCTACACCTTC
CDR3aa: CACEPIGYGYTF

d_gene: TRBD1
abundance: -
j_gene: TRBJ1-1
v_gene: TRBV10-2
CDR3nt: TGCGCCAGCAAAGGTGGGACAGGGGACACTGAAGCTTTCTTT
CDR3aa: CASKGGTGDTEAFF

d_gene: TRBD2
abundance: few
j_gene: TRBJ2-7
v_gene: TRBV28
CDR3nt: TGTGCCAGCTTTACTAGCGGGAGTATCCGCGAGCAGTACTTC
CDR3aa: CASFTSGSIREQYF

d_gene: -
abundance: -
j_gene: TRBJ1-1
v_gene: TRBV15
CDR3nt: TGTGCCACCAGCAGGAGACCAACAGGGATCACTGAAGCTTTCTTT
CDR3aa: CATSRRPTGITEAFF

d_gene: TRBD1
abundance: -
j_gene: TRBJ1-4
v_gene: TRBV18
CDR3nt: TGTGCCAGCTCACCAAAAGGGGGGACAGGCAATGAAAAACTGTTTTTT
CDR3aa: CASSPKGGTGNEKLFF

d_gene: -
abundance: -
j_gene: TRBJ1-2
v_gene: TRBV15
CDR3nt: TGTGCCACCAGCAGAGATATCGCGGGGAACTATGGCTACACCTTC
CDR3aa: CATSRDIAGNYGYTF

d_gene: TRBD1
abundance: few
j_gene: TRBJ1-2
v_gene: TRBV11-2
CDR3nt: TGTGCCAGCAGCGGGGACAGGGGCAACTATGGCTACACCTTC
CDR3aa: CASSGDRGNYGYTF

d_gene: -
abundance: few
j_gene: TRBJ1-5
v_gene: TRBV6-5
CDR3nt: TGTGCCAGCAGTTACAAGACGGGGAATCAGCCCCAGCATTTT
CDR3aa: CASSYKTGNQPQHF

d_gene: TRBD1
abundance: -
j_gene: TRBJ2-7
v_gene: TRBV3-1/TRBV3-2
CDR3nt: TGTGCCAGCAGCCACGGGACAGAAGGCTACGAGCAGTACTTC
CDR3aa: CASSHGTEGYEQYF

d_gene: -
abundance: -
j_gene: TRBJ1-1
v_gene: TRBV19
CDR3nt: TGTGCCAGTAGGGCCAGGATGAACACTGAAGCTTTCTTT
CDR3aa: CASRARMNTEAFF

d_gene: -
abundance: -
j_gene: TRBJ1-3
v_gene: TRBV28
CDR3nt: TGTGCCAGCAGTTTAGCCCCGCGGGGGGGAAACACCATATATTTT
CDR3aa: CASSLAPRGGNTIYF